What follows describes a single T cell receptor beta chain. The repertoire was sequenced with immunoSEQ multiplex PCR; TCRdb's copy has only in-frame clones and lacks some. The sample records roughly 180,000 clones, approximately 91% being singletons. This specimen belongs to a study of T cell responses to AZD1222 COVID-19 vaccine. Trimming stripped 0 bases from V and 7 bases from J, with 13 bases between. The CDR3 has 16 amino acids. Per germline, CDR1 MNHEY and CDR2 SMNVEV (reference sequence). The chain combines TRBV27 with TRBJ1-6, with D maybe TRBD1 (5 bases). This TCR was recovered from an adult who received the AZD1222 COVID-19 vaccine. The sequenced sample was peripheral blood, obtained 28 days after the second AZD1222 dose. The CDR3 DNA follows: TGTGCCAGCAGTTTATCGATAAACGGACAAAATTCACCCCTCCACTTT. Translation gives CASSLSINGQNSPLHF.